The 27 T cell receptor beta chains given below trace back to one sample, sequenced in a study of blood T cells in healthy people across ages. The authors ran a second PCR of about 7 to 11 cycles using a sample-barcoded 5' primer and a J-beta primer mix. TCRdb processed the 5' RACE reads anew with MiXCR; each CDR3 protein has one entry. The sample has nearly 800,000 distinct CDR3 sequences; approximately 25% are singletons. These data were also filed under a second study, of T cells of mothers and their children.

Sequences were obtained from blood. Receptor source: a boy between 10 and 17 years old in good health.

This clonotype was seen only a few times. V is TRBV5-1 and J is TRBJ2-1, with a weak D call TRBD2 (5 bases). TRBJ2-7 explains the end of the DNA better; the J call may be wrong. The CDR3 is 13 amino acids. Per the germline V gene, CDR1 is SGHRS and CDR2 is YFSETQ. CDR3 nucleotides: TGCGCCAGCACATCTCAGAGGGAATACGAGCAGTACTTC. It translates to CASTSQREYEQYF.

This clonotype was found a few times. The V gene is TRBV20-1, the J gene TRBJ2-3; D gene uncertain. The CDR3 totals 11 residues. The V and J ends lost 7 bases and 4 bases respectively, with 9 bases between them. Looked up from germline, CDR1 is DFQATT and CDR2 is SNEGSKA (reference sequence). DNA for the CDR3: TGCAGTGATAAAAGATCAGATACGCAGTATTTT. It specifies CSDKRSDTQYF.

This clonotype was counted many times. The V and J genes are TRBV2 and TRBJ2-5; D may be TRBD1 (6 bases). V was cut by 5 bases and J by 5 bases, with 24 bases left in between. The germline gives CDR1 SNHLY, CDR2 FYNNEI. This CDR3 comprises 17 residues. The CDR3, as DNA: TGTGCCAGCAGTTTACGAATCCGGGACATATGGCGGGAGACCCAGTACTTC. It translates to CASSLRIRDIWRETQYF.

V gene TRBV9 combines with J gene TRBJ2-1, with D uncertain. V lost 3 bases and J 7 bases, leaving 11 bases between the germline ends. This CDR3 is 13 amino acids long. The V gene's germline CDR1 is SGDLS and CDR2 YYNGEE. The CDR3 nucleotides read TGTGCCAGCAGCGCCCAAAGTATGAATGAGCAGTTCTTC. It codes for CASSAQSMNEQFF.

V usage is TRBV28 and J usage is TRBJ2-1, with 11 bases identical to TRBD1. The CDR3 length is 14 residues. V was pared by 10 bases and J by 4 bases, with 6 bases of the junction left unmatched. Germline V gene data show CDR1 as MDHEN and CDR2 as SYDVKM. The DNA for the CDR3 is TGTGCCACCTCCGGGACAGGGGGATACAATGAGCAGTTCTTC. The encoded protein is CATSGTGGYNEQFF.

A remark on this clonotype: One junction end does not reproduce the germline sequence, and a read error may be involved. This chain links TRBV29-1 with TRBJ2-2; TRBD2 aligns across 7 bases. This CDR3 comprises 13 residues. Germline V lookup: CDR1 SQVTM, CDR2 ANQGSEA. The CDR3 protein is CSVSSRVGGELFF. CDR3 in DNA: TGCAGCGTCTCCAGCAGGGTTGGGGGGGAGTTGTTTTTT.

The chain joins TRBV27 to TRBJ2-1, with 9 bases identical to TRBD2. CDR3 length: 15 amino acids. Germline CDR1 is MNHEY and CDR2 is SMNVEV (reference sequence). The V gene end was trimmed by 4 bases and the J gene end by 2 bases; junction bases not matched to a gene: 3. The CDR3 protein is CASSWSGGPYNEQFF. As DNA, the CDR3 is TGTGCCAGCAGTTGGAGCGGGGGGCCCTACAATGAGCAGTTCTTC.

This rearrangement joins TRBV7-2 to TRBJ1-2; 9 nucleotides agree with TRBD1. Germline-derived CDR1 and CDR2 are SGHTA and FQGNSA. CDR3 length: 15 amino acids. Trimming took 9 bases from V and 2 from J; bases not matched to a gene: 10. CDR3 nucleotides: TGTGCCAGTACAGGGGGCGCCAATCCCAACTATGGCTACACCTTC. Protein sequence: CASTGGANPNYGYTF. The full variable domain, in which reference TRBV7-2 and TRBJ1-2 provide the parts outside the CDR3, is GAGVSQSPSNKVTEKGKDVELRCDPISGHTALYWYRQSLGQGLEFLIYFQGNSAPDKSGLPSDRFSAERTGGSVSTLTIQRTQQEDSAVYLCASTGGANPNYGYTFGSGTRLTVV.

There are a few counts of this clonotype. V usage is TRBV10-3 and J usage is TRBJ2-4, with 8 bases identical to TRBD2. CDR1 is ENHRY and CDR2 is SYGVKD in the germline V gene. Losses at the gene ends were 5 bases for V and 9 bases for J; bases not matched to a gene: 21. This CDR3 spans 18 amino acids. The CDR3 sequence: CAISKTGDMGLGGLIQYF. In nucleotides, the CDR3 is TGTGCCATCAGTAAAACCGGTGATATGGGACTAGGGGGGCTCATTCAGTACTTC.

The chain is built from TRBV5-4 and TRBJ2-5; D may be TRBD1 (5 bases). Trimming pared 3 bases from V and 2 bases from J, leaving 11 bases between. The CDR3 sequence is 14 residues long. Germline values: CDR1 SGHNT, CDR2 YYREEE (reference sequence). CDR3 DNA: TGTGCCAGCAGCTGGGGCGCCACTCAAGAGACCCAGTACTTC. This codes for CASSWGATQETQYF.

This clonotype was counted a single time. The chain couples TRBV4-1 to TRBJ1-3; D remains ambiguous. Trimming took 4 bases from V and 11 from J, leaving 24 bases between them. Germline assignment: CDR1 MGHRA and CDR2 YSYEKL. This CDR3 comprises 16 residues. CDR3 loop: CASSRGKGAGPIPIYF. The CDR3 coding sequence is TGCGCCAGCAGCCGGGGAAAAGGAGCAGGACCGATCCCCATATATTTT.

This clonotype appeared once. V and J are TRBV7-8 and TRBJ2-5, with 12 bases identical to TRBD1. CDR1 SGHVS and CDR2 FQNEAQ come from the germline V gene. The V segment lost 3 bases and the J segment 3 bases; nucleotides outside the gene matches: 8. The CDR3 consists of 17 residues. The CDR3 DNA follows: TGTGCCAGCAGCTTTTGGGACAGGGGGCTGGGAGAAGAGACCCAGTACTTC. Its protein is CASSFWDRGLGEETQYF.

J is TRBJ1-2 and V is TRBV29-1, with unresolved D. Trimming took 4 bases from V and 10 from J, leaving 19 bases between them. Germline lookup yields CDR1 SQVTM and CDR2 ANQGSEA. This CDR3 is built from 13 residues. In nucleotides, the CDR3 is TGCAGCGTTGTTTCTGGACGGACCCTCTACTACACCTTC. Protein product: CSVVSGRTLYYTF. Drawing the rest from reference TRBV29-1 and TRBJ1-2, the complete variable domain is SAVISQKPSRDICQRGTSLTIQCQVDSQVTMMFWYRQQPGQSLTLIATANQGSEATYESGFVIDKFPISRPNLTFSTLTVSNMSPEDSSIYLCSVVSGRTLYYTFGSGTRLTVV.

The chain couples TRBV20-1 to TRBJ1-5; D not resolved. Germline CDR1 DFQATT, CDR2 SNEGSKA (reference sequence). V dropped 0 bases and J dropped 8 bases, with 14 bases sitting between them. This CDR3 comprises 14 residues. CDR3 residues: CSARDPSPREPQHF. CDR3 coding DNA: TGCAGTGCTAGAGATCCATCGCCTAGGGAGCCCCAGCATTTT.

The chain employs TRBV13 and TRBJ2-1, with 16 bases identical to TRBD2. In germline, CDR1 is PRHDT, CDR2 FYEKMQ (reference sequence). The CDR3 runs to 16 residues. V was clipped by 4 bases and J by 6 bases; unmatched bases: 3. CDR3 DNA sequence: TGTGCCAGCAGCTGGGGACTAGCGGGAGGGCGCAATGAGCAGTTCTTC. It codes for CASSWGLAGGRNEQFF.

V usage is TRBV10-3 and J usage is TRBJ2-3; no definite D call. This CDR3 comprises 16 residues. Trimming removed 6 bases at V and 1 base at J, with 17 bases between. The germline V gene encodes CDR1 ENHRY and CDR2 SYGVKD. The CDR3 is CAIRTSELYGTDTQYF. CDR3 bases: TGTGCCATCAGAACCTCCGAACTCTATGGCACAGATACGCAGTATTTT.

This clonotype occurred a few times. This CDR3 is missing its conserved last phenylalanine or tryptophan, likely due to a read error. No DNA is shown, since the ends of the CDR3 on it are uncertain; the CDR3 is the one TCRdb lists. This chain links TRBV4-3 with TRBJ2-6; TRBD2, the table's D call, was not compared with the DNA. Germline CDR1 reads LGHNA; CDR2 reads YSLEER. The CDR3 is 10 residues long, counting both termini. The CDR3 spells CASSQAGAGV.

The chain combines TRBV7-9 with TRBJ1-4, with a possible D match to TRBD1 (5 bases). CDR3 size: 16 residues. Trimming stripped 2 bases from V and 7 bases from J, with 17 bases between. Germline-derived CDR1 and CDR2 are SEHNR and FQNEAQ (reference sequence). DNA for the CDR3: TGTGCCAGCAGCTTATCCCCCGGGACGGGGGGTGAAAAACTGTTTTTT. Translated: CASSLSPGTGGEKLFF.

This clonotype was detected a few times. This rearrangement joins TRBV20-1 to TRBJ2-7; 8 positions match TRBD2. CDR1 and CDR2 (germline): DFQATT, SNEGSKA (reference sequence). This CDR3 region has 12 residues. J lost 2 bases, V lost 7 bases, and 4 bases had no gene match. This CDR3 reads CSVAGLAYEQYF. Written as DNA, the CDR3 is TGCAGTGTAGCGGGACTAGCCTACGAGCAGTACTTC.

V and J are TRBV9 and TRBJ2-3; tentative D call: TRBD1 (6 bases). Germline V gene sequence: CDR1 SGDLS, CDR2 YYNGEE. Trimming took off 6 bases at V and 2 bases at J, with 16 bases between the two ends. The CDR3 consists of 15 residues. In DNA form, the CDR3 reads TGTGCCAGCACCCTACAGGGAGCGGACACAGATACGCAGTATTTT. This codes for CASTLQGADTDTQYF.

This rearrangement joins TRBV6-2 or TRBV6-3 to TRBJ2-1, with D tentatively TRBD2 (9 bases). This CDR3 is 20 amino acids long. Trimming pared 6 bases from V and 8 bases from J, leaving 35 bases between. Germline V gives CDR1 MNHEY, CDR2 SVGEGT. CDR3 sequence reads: CASSLWGQIAGTSRGHEQFF. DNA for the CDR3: TGTGCCAGCAGCCTCTGGGGGCAGATCGCCGGGACTAGCAGGGGGCATGAGCAGTTCTTC.

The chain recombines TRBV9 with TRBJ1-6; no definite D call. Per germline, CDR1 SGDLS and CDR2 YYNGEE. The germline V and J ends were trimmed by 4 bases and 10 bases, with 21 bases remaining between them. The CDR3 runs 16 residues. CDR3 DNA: TGTGCCAGCAGCCTCGAACCGCTGGGTAACATCTCACCCCTCCACTTT. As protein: CASSLEPLGNISPLHF.

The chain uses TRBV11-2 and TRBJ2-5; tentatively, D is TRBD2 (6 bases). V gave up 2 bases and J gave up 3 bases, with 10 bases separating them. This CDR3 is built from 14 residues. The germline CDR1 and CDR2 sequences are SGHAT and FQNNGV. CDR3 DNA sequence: TGTGCCAGCAGCTTATGGACTATTGAAGAGACCCAGTACTTC. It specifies CASSLWTIEETQYF.

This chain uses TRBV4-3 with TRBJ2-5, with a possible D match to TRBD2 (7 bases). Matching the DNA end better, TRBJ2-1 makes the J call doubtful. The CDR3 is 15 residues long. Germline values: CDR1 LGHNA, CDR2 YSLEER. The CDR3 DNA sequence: TGCGCCAGCAGCCAAGATCGGGTAGGGGGGGGTGAGCAGTTCTTC. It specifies CASSQDRVGGGEQFF.

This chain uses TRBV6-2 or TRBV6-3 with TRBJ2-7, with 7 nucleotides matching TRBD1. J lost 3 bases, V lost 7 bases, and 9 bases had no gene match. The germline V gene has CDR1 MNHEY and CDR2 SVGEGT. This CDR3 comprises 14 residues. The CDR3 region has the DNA TGTGCCAGCAATCAAAGACAGGGTTACTACGAGCAGTACTTC. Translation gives CASNQRQGYYEQYF.

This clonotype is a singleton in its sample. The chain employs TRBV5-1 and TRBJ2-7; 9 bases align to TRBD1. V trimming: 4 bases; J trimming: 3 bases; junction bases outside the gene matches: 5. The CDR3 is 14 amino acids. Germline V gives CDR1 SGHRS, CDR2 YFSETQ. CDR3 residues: CASSDRTGVYEQYF. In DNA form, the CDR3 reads TGCGCCAGCAGCGACCGGACAGGGGTCTACGAGCAGTACTTC.

The CDR3 sequence is CASMKGASYNEQFF. CDR3 bases: TGTGCCAGCATGAAAGGGGCGAGCTACAATGAGCAGTTCTTC. V is TRBV2 and J is TRBJ2-1; a weak D match, TRBD1 (5 bases). V gave up 7 bases and J gave up 3 bases, with 13 bases separating them. This CDR3 contains 14 residues. Germline lookup yields CDR1 SNHLY and CDR2 FYNNEI. The whole variable domain, remainder taken from reference TRBV2 and TRBJ2-1, is EPEVTQTPSHQVTQMGQEVILRCVPISNHLYFYWYRQILGQKVEFLVSFYNNEISEKSEIFDDQFSVERPDGSNFTLKIRSTKLEDSAMYFCASMKGASYNEQFFGPGTRLTVL.